This TCR beta chain emerged from a study of T cells in Graves' hyperthyroidism and ophthalmopathy. The CDR3 has 15 amino acids. Trimming stripped 3 bases from V and 10 bases from J, with 21 bases between. CDR1 is LNHDA and CDR2 is SQIVND in the germline V gene (reference sequence). TCR beta CDR3 regions were amplified from RNA. Initially, a first-round RT-PCR of the TCR CDR3 employed the HTBI primer set. MiXCR was run by TCRdb on the multiplex PCR reads, yielding one entry per CDR3 protein. The top ten hold around 29% of the sample, which has over 150,000 distinct CDR3 sequences, over 15% seen once. Orbital computed tomography and thyroid ultrasound, together with serum TRAb and thyroxine and clinical symptoms, were used for diagnoses. Fresh 10 ml peripheral blood yielded PBMCs.

The sample comprised blood. The rearrangement uses TRBV19 and TRBJ1-1; a possible D gene is TRBD1 (6 bases). The source of this sequence is a woman aged 45-65 years with Graves' hyperthyroidism. The CDR3 loop reads CASSILGQLEGRAFF. The CDR3 coding sequence is TGTGCCAGTAGTATCCTCGGACAGCTTGAGGGAAGAGCTTTCTTT.